These 14 T cell receptor beta chains share one sample of origin, sequenced in a study of graft-versus-host responses after intestinal transplantation. The table came from immunoSEQ multiplex PCR; TCRdb's copy has only in-frame clones and leaves some out. The sample has 80,000 or so clones, about 90% seen once. This sample comprised PBMCs, obtained 98 days after intestinal transplantation. The origin of the receptors is a human patient who received an intestinal transplant, so some T cells may come from the graft donor.

The rearrangement joins TRBV7-3 to TRBJ2-3; 7 bases agree with TRBD2. Germline CDR1 SGHTA, CDR2 FQGTGA. Trimming removed 5 bases from V and 2 bases from J; junction bases left unmatched: 10. The CDR3 extends over 16 amino acids. The CDR3 DNA is TGTGCCAGCAGCCCCCTAGCGGTACTTTCCACAGATACGCAGTATTTT. It codes for CASSPLAVLSTDTQYF. The whole variable domain, remainder taken from reference TRBV7-3 and TRBJ2-3, is GAGVSQTPSNKVTEKGKYVELRCDPISGHTALYWYRQSLGQGPEFLIYFQGTGAADDSGLPNDRFFAVRPEGSVSTLKIQRTERGDSAVYLCASSPLAVLSTDTQYFGPGTRLTVL.

The chain combines TRBV7-9 with TRBJ2-3; the match to TRBD2 covers 13 bases. The CDR3 spans 16 residues. V gave up 1 base and J gave up 5 bases; unmatched junction bases: 3. The germline V gene encodes CDR1 SEHNR and CDR2 FQNEAQ (reference sequence). In DNA form, the CDR3 reads TGTGCCAGCAGCTTAGGAAGGACTAGCGGGAGAGATACGCAGTATTTT. Its protein product is CASSLGRTSGRDTQYF.

J is TRBJ1-1 and V is TRBV5-4, with D tentatively TRBD1 (6 bases). In germline, CDR1 is SGHNT, CDR2 YYREEE (reference sequence). Trimming shortened V by 0 bases and J by 7 bases, and 13 bases separated the two germline ends. CDR3 length equals 14 residues. The CDR3 loop is CASSLAGGGDEAFF. For the CDR3, the DNA is TGTGCCAGCAGCTTGGCGGGGGGCGGAGATGAAGCTTTCTTT.

The genes are TRBV12-5 and TRBJ2-7; perhaps TRBD1 as D (6 bases). The V gene's germline CDR1 is LGHNT and CDR2 FRNRAP. This CDR3 is built from 15 residues. Trimming took off 5 bases at V and 2 bases at J, with 16 bases between the two ends. The CDR3 is CASGVEIRGTYEQYF. CDR3 nucleotides: TGTGCTAGTGGTGTCGAGATCAGGGGCACCTACGAGCAGTACTTC.

The chain couples TRBV7-9 to TRBJ2-5; 8 bases fit TRBD1. The J call may not be correct, given that the DNA end is closer to TRBJ2-7. Per the germline V gene, CDR1 is SEHNR and CDR2 is FQNEAQ (reference sequence). CDR3 length equals 14 residues. DNA of the CDR3: TGTGCCAGCAGCCGCGGACAGGGCGGGTACGAGCAGTACTTC. Protein: CASSRGQGGYEQYF.

The chain links TRBV7-2 to TRBJ1-2, with D perhaps matching TRBD1 (5 bases). The CDR3 covers 14 residues. V was shortened by 1 base and J by 2 bases, with 8 bases between the two germline ends. Germline lookup yields CDR1 SGHTA and CDR2 FQGNSA. Here the CDR3 reads CASSLGAGNYGYTF. The CDR3 nucleotides read TGTGCCAGCAGCTTAGGGGCAGGGAACTATGGCTACACCTTC.

This rearrangement joins TRBV18 to TRBJ1-4, with D possibly TRBD1 on 6 matching bases. Trimming took 6 bases from V and 10 from J, leaving 18 bases between them. This CDR3 is built from 14 residues. CDR1 is KGHSH, CDR2 LQKENI, per germline. In DNA, the CDR3 is TGTGCCAGCTCGTCGGGGCAGGGGCTTGGAAAACTGTTTTTT. Translating gives CASSSGQGLGKLFF.

The gene calls are TRBV15 and TRBJ2-1; a weak D match, TRBD1 (5 bases). Trimming cost V 0 bases and J 3 bases, with 9 bases left between them. The CDR3 loop spans 15 amino acids. Germline-derived CDR1 and CDR2 are LNHNV and YYDKDF (reference sequence). CDR3 sequence (DNA): TGTGCCACCAGCAGAGATTCCAGGGTCTACAATGAGCAGTTCTTC. The encoded protein is CATSRDSRVYNEQFF.

Turning to this clone: At one end the junction does not follow the germline gene, possibly because of a read error. This chain uses TRBV2 with TRBJ1-2; D perhaps matches TRBD1 (6 bases). The CDR3 runs 13 residues. Germline lookup yields CDR1 SNHLY and CDR2 FYNNEI. The CDR3 spells CASSEGGQGSNAF. CDR3 sequence (DNA): TGTGCCAGCAGTGAAGGGGGGCAGGGTTCAAACGCCTTC.

V gene TRBV7-2 combines with J gene TRBJ2-5; D may be TRBD1 or TRBD2 (5 bases each). Trimming removed 5 bases at V and 2 bases at J, with 12 bases between. The length of the CDR3 is 14 residues. Germline V gene data show CDR1 as SGHTA and CDR2 as FQGNSA. The CDR3 loop reads CASSRPWGQETQYF. Here the CDR3 DNA reads TGTGCCAGCAGCCGACCTTGGGGGCAAGAGACCCAGTACTTC.

V is TRBV7-9 and J is TRBJ2-1; 8 bases are shared with TRBD1. Germline values: CDR1 SEHNR, CDR2 FQNEAQ (reference sequence). This CDR3 region has 17 residues. Unmatched junction bases numbered 14, after V lost 5 bases and J lost 5 bases. CDR3 amino acids: CASSPTLVNRGNNEQFF. The CDR3 DNA follows: TGTGCCAGCAGCCCCACCCTGGTGAACAGGGGGAACAATGAGCAGTTCTTC.

The sample holds a few counts of this clone. V is TRBV27 and J is TRBJ2-7; 8 bases match TRBD2. Looked up from germline, CDR1 is MNHEY and CDR2 is SMNVEV (reference sequence). CDR3 size: 13 residues. V lost 7 bases, J lost 2 bases, and 4 bases stayed unmatched. The CDR3 is CASKGREAYEQYF. CDR3 DNA: TGTGCCAGCAAGGGGCGGGAGGCCTACGAGCAGTACTTC.

This chain connects TRBV4-1 to TRBJ1-5; no definite D call. Germline-derived CDR1 and CDR2 are MGHRA and YSYEKL. Trimming removed 0 bases from V and 4 bases from J, with 10 bases in between. The CDR3 is 15 residues long. CDR3 coding DNA: TGCGCCAGCAGCCAAGATTTAGGCCGAAATCAGCCCCAGCATTTT. Protein product: CASSQDLGRNQPQHF.

CDR3: CASSLGLSSYNEQFF. CDR3 in DNA: TGTGCCAGCAGTTTAGGGTTAAGCTCCTACAATGAGCAGTTCTTC. This chain joins TRBV27 and TRBJ2-1; D remains unclear. The germline V gene has CDR1 MNHEY and CDR2 SMNVEV (reference sequence). This CDR3 has 15 residues. V was cut by 2 bases and J by 0 bases, with 8 bases left in between.